This T cell receptor (beta chain) was captured in a study of cytomegalovirus exposure and HLA in healthy donors. General study results and limits: The authors assumed roughly uniform sequencing depth across donors for presence/absence analyses. Within an earlier analysis, most TCR beta V segments proved productive either about 87% or about 30% of the time.

13 Jbeta primers and 60 Vbeta primers were used for the PCR. Method: immunoSEQ multiplex PCR; TCRdb's copy keeps in-frame clones and lacks some. The listing records 45,000 or so clones. This CDR3 contains 16 residues. V dropped 4 bases and J dropped 3; count of bases not matched to a gene: 13. Germline V lookup: CDR1 SGHNT, CDR2 YYREEE (reference sequence). About this clone itself: What it binds is not known.

The receptor was derived from a male donor in good health and CMV-seronegative. Material for sequencing was PBMCs. The V call is TRBV5-4, the J call TRBJ2-7; 7 bases align to TRBD1. CDR3 nucleotides: TGTGCCAGCAGCCCATCGAGACAGGGTATTCACTACGAGCAGTACTTC. This gives the protein CASSPSRQGIHYEQYF.